The entry below describes one T cell receptor beta chain. The sample is drawn from a study of blood T cell repertoires in COVID-19. The CDR3 length is 16 residues. The V end lost 3 bases, the J end lost 0 bases, and 13 bases lay between the germline ends. Germline lookup yields CDR1 ENHRY and CDR2 SYGVKD. TCRdb keeps only in-frame clones here, not all; method: immunoSEQ multiplex PCR. The data hold about 69,000 clones, with around 90% observed a single time. The source material was peripheral blood. The gene calls are TRBV10-3 and TRBJ2-3, with TRBD2 as a possible D gene (7 bases). The source is a woman aged 60-75 years with active COVID-19. CDR3 sequence reads: CAISEPGGGSTDTQYF. The CDR3 nucleotides are TGTGCCATCAGTGAACCGGGGGGCGGGAGCACAGATACGCAGTATTTT.